The clone carrying this T cell receptor beta chain was detected only a few times. Antigen unknown. The sample has other DNA sequences that encode this CDR3 too. V was shortened by 2 bases and J by 4 bases, with 8 bases between the two germline ends. Germline values: CDR1 SNHLY, CDR2 FYNNEI. The CDR3 totals 13 residues. These data belong to a study of beta chain features in type 1 diabetes. Study results and caveats: TCRB repertoires of naive, central memory and Treg cells appeared more similar among patients than among healthy donors. When Type 1 diabetes patients were examined, their TCRB CDR3s proved moderately but significantly shorter in all four CD4+ subsets.

TCRB transcripts that were expressed got sequenced, as all of the isolated RNA had been reverse transcribed. Clones were read by immunoSEQ multiplex PCR, and TCRdb kept only the in-frame ones, dropping some. The sample comprises roughly 240,000 clones, roughly 13% of which are singletons, and roughly 0.024% rests with the top ten. Specimen: naive CD4+ T cells from blood. The chain is built from TRBV2 and TRBJ2-5; TRBD2 might be the D (6 bases). This TCR was recovered from a woman aged 40-49 years in good health. This CDR3 is CASSELGGETQYF. The CDR3 DNA reads as TGTGCCAGCAGTGAACTGGGGGGAGAGACCCAGTACTTC.